This T cell receptor beta chain was profiled in a study of graft-versus-host responses after intestinal transplantation. In the study overall: The whole recipient group had anti-thymocyte globulin induction followed by tacrolimus and steroids for approximately three years.

Profiled with immunoSEQ multiplex PCR; TCRdb holds only in-frame clones, not every one. The sample contains roughly 90,000 clones, 88% of which appear only once. The germline gives CDR1 MNHNS, CDR2 SASEGT. This CDR3 is built from 15 residues. The junction had 8 bases not matched to a gene; V was cut back by 6 bases and J by 2 bases. A word on this clone: Its cognate antigen is unknown.

The receptor's source is a human donor who was the organ donor for an intestinal transplant. Sequences were derived from unstimulated CD4+ T cells sorted from spleen or lymph node cells, sampled before transplant. J is TRBJ2-7 and V is TRBV6-1, with 9 bases identical to TRBD1. CDR3 nucleotides: TGTGCCAGCAGCGAACCGGGACAGGGTCCCTACGAGCAGTACTTC. Protein: CASSEPGQGPYEQYF.